The 27 T cell receptor beta chains below come from one sample, sequenced in a study of cytomegalovirus exposure and HLA in healthy donors. The PCR employed 60 Vbeta primers together with 13 Jbeta primers. Data came from immunoSEQ multiplex PCR; TCRdb stores just in-frame clones and leaves some out. In the table there are some 200,000 clones, roughly 80% of which are singletons. The sample consisted of PBMCs. The receptors were sampled from a young woman in good health and CMV-seronegative.

The chain carries TRBV19 and TRBJ2-1, with D possibly TRBD2 on 6 matching bases. Deletions cut 9 bases from V and 4 bases from J, with 13 bases between. The germline V gene has CDR1 LNHDA and CDR2 SQIVND (reference sequence). This CDR3 region has 13 residues. The DNA for the CDR3 is TGTGCCAGCAACCCCGGAGGGTACAATGAGCAGTTCTTC. Its protein is CASNPGGYNEQFF.

J is TRBJ2-7 and V is TRBV27; the match to TRBD2 covers 11 bases. The V gene end was trimmed by 8 bases and the J gene end by 3 bases; junction bases not matched to a gene: 3. Germline V gives CDR1 MNHEY, CDR2 SMNVEV (reference sequence). This CDR3 region has 13 residues. DNA for the CDR3: TGTGCCAGCGCCACTAGCGGGAGCTACGAGCAGTACTTC. Translated: CASATSGSYEQYF.

The sample holds a few counts of this clone. The chain carries TRBV4-3 and TRBJ2-3, with 7 bases aligning to TRBD1. The CDR3 covers 16 residues. The germline gives CDR1 LGHNA, CDR2 YSLEER. V lost 1 base to trimming and J lost 2 bases; unmatched junction nucleotides: 6. The DNA of the CDR3 is TGCGCCAGCAGCCAAGCAGGGGGTCGATACACAGATACGCAGTATTTT. Its translation is CASSQAGGRYTDTQYF.

The chain links TRBV15 to TRBJ1-2; perhaps TRBD1 as D (5 bases). Germline V gene sequence: CDR1 LNHNV, CDR2 YYDKDF (reference sequence). The CDR3 covers 14 residues. V was clipped by 0 bases and J by 6 bases, with 11 bases between them. CDR3 amino acids: CATSRDPGDHGYTF. The CDR3 region has the DNA TGTGCCACCAGCAGAGATCCGGGGGATCATGGCTACACCTTC.

The chain couples TRBV28 to TRBJ2-1, with 13 bases lining up with TRBD2. With V trimmed by 1 base and J by 4 bases, 10 bases remained unmatched. CDR1 is MDHEN and CDR2 is SYDVKM in the germline V gene. The CDR3 totals 19 residues. CDR3 DNA sequence: TGTGCCAGCAGTTTATCCCGGGGACTAGCGGGACCTTGGTACAATGAGCAGTTCTTC. Encoded protein: CASSLSRGLAGPWYNEQFF.

This rearrangement joins TRBV6-7 to TRBJ1-1, with 7 bases identical to TRBD1. TRBV6-7 is classed as an ORF, of uncertain function. The CDR3 consists of 20 residues. V was clipped by 0 bases and J by 1 base; unmatched bases: 17. CDR3 in DNA: TGTGCCAGCAGTTACTCGACTACTACCCCCGGACAGGAGCAGAACACTGAAGCTTTCTTT. This codes for CASSYSTTTPGQEQNTEAFF.

V usage is TRBV2 and J usage is TRBJ1-2; 8 nucleotides align to TRBD1. This CDR3 spans 13 amino acids. CDR1 is SNHLY and CDR2 is FYNNEI in the germline V gene. Germline trimming cut 6 bases from V and 8 bases from J; bases unmatched to any gene: 8. The CDR3: CASSQDRVGGYTF. The CDR3 bases are TGTGCCAGCAGCCAGGACAGGGTAGGCGGCTACACCTTC.

The J gene is TRBJ1-2, the V gene TRBV19; perhaps TRBD1 as D (6 bases). The CDR3 is 15 residues long. The ends were cut back, 7 bases at V and 0 bases at J, with 15 bases in the middle. The V gene's germline CDR1 is LNHDA and CDR2 SQIVND (reference sequence). CDR3 sequence: CASTPDRQANYGYTF. The CDR3 bases are TGTGCCAGTACCCCCGACAGGCAAGCTAACTATGGCTACACCTTC.

The chain joins TRBV28 to TRBJ2-3, with TRBD1 matching over 7 bases. CDR3 length equals 14 residues. The germline gives CDR1 MDHEN, CDR2 SYDVKM. The V segment lost 6 bases and the J segment 6 bases; nucleotides outside the gene matches: 9. This chain's CDR3 is CASSRGQPRDTQYF. CDR3 sequence (DNA): TGTGCCAGCAGCCGGGGACAGCCGAGGGATACGCAGTATTTT. The full variable domain, completed using reference TRBV28 and TRBJ2-3, is DVKVTQSSRYLVKRTGEKVFLECVQDMDHENMFWYRQDPGLGLRLIYFSYDVKMKEKGDIPEGYSVSREKKERFSLILESASTNQTSMYLCASSRGQPRDTQYFGPGTRLTVL.

This clone was seen a handful of times. The chain employs TRBV30 and TRBJ1-1, with D unresolved. The CDR3 spans 13 residues. The germline CDR1 and CDR2 sequences are GTSNPN and SVGIG (reference sequence). V was clipped by 7 bases and J by 1 base, with 13 bases between them. In nucleotides, the CDR3 is TGTGCCTTTGGGGAGGTTACGAACACTGAAGCTTTCTTT. This encodes CAFGEVTNTEAFF.

J is TRBJ2-4 and V is TRBV30; TRBD1 aligns across 7 bases. Germline V CDR1 and CDR2: GTSNPN, SVGIG (reference sequence). This CDR3 has 13 amino acids. V was clipped by 2 bases and J by 8 bases; unmatched bases: 6. The CDR3 sequence: CAWSRAQGDIQYF. DNA for the CDR3: TGTGCCTGGAGTCGGGCCCAGGGGGACATTCAGTACTTC.

The chain carries TRBV6-5 and TRBJ1-2, with 7 bases identical to TRBD1. Germline trimming cut 6 bases from V and 2 bases from J; bases unmatched to any gene: 3. The CDR3 is 13 residues long. CDR1 and CDR2 from the germline V gene are MNHEY and SVGAGI. The CDR3 nucleotides are TGTGCCAGCAGGTCGACAGGGAACTATGGCTACACCTTC. This codes for CASRSTGNYGYTF.

This chain uses TRBV9 with TRBJ2-1, with TRBD1 identical over 9 bases. Germline V gene sequence: CDR1 SGDLS, CDR2 YYNGEE. Unmatched junction bases numbered 26, after V lost 4 bases and J lost 9 bases. The CDR3 spans 20 residues. Here the CDR3 DNA reads TGTGCCAGCAGCACAAATCTGAGCCCTCTACAGGGGGCTTCTAGAGCTGAGCAGTTCTTC. As protein: CASSTNLSPLQGASRAEQFF.

The V gene is TRBV11-1, the J gene TRBJ2-7; D perhaps matches TRBD2 (6 bases). This CDR3 region has 13 residues. Trimming pared 8 bases from V and 4 bases from J, leaving 15 bases between. Germline values: CDR1 SGHAT, CDR2 FQDESV (reference sequence). DNA for the CDR3: TGTGCCAGCCCTCGGGACTCAACTTACGAGCAGTACGTC. This gives the protein CASPRDSTYEQYV.

This clone was detected only once. The chain links TRBV6-6 to TRBJ1-5; 8 bases align to TRBD1. This CDR3 spans 13 amino acids. Germline V lookup: CDR1 MNHNY, CDR2 SVGAGI (reference sequence). Trimming cost V 2 bases and J 8 bases; bases outside gene matches: 2. The CDR3 sequence is CASSYTGGEPQHF. For the CDR3, the DNA is TGTGCCAGCAGTTACACAGGGGGGGAGCCCCAGCATTTT.

V gene TRBV5-1 combines with J gene TRBJ2-5, with D possibly TRBD1 on 5 matching bases. Trimming took 2 bases from V and 5 from J, leaving 16 bases between them. The CDR3 runs to 15 residues. In germline, CDR1 is SGHRS, CDR2 YFSETQ. The CDR3 nucleotides read TGCGCCAGCAGCTTACACTCCAGGGTCGGGGAGACCCAGTACTTC. Translated: CASSLHSRVGETQYF. Based on the CDR3 plus reference TRBV5-1 and TRBJ2-5, the full variable domain is KAGVTQTPRYLIKTRGQQVTLSCSPISGHRSVSWYQQTPGQGLQFLFEYFSETQRNKGNFPGRFSGRQFSNSRSEMNVSTLELGDSALYLCASSLHSRVGETQYFGPGTRLLVL.

The chain is built from TRBV28 and TRBJ2-3; the match to TRBD2 covers 10 bases. This CDR3 has 15 residues. The germline V gene encodes CDR1 MDHEN and CDR2 SYDVKM. V was pared by 10 bases and J by 5 bases, with 12 bases of the junction left unmatched. The CDR3 reads CATHESGRGRDTQYF. CDR3 sequence (DNA): TGTGCCACCCACGAGAGCGGGAGGGGAAGAGATACGCAGTATTTT.

This clone appeared once. This chain joins TRBV18 and TRBJ1-1; TRBD1 matches at 8 bases. The junction had 9 bases not matched to a gene; V was cut back by 5 bases and J by 1 base. CDR1 is KGHSH, CDR2 LQKENI, per germline. The CDR3 loop spans 16 amino acids. CDR3 residues: CASSVDRGLQNTEAFF. The CDR3 coding sequence is TGTGCCAGCTCAGTTGACAGGGGTCTACAGAACACTGAAGCTTTCTTT.

The chain uses TRBV30 and TRBJ2-1, with TRBD2 as a possible D gene (6 bases). The CDR3 is made up of 12 amino acids. Per germline, CDR1 GTSNPN and CDR2 SVGIG (reference sequence). V was cut by 7 bases and J by 6 bases, with 13 bases left in between. The CDR3 DNA is TGTGCCTCGGCGGGGTTTGGCAATGAGCAGTTCTTC. Translating it yields CASAGFGNEQFF.

The chain carries TRBV18 and TRBJ2-3, with D perhaps matching TRBD2 (7 bases). V gave up 4 bases and J gave up 3 bases, with 17 bases separating them. Germline V gene lookup returns CDR1 KGHSH and CDR2 LQKENI. The CDR3 has 16 amino acids. CDR3 bases: TGTGCCAGCTCACGTCGGGGAGGGGGTACAACAGATACGCAGTATTTT. It specifies CASSRRGGGTTDTQYF.

The CDR3 protein is CAWSDDPAAAGIEQPQHF. DNA for the CDR3: TGTGCCTGGAGTGATGATCCCGCCGCGGCAGGGATCGAACAGCCCCAGCATTTT. The chain joins TRBV30 to TRBJ1-5; perhaps TRBD1 as D (5 bases). CDR1 is GTSNPN and CDR2 is SVGIG in the germline V gene (reference sequence). The CDR3 extends over 18 amino acids. V shed 1 base and J shed 7 bases, with 26 bases lying between them.

The J gene is TRBJ2-1, the V gene TRBV19; D perhaps matches TRBD2 (6 bases). CDR3 length: 14 amino acids. V was trimmed by 4 bases and J by 8 bases, leaving 15 bases between them. Per germline, CDR1 LNHDA and CDR2 SQIVND (reference sequence). CDR3 in DNA: TGTGCCAGTAGTAGGTGGCTAGCGCTCGATGAGCAGTTCTTC. It encodes CASSRWLALDEQFF. The full variable domain, with the rest looked up from reference TRBV19 and TRBJ2-1, is DGGITQSPKYLFRKEGQNVTLSCEQNLNHDAMYWYRQDPGQGLRLIYYSQIVNDFQKGDIAEGYSVSREKKESFPLTVTSAQKNPTAFYLCASSRWLALDEQFFGPGTRLTVL.

The V call is TRBV27, the J call TRBJ1-3; D not resolved. The CDR3 loop spans 13 amino acids. V shed 3 bases and J shed 0 bases, with 3 bases lying between them. Germline CDR1 and CDR2: MNHEY and SMNVEV (reference sequence). The CDR3 DNA is TGTGCCAGCAGTTTGTACTCTGGAAACACCATATATTTT. Translating gives CASSLYSGNTIYF.

The CDR3 region is CASSDFRDARGNEQFF. Written as DNA, the CDR3 is TGTGCCAGCAGTGACTTCAGGGACGCCAGGGGAAATGAGCAGTTCTTC. The chain recombines TRBV6-1 with TRBJ2-1; possible D gene TRBD1, 6 bases. The CDR3 is made up of 16 amino acids. The V end lost 3 bases, the J end lost 7 bases, and 19 bases lay between the germline ends. CDR1 is MNHNS and CDR2 is SASEGT in the germline V gene.

The CDR3 is CASSLGSADQPQHF. The DNA for the CDR3 is TGTGCCAGCAGCTTGGGGAGCGCGGATCAGCCCCAGCATTTT. The gene calls are TRBV13 and TRBJ1-5; D gene unclear. Per germline, CDR1 PRHDT and CDR2 FYEKMQ (reference sequence). V was cut by 3 bases and J by 5 bases, with 11 bases left in between. The CDR3 contains 14 residues.

The V call is TRBV29-1, the J call TRBJ2-1; possible D gene TRBD1, 5 bases. The CDR3 covers 14 residues. Trimming took 1 base from V and 5 from J, leaving 12 bases between them. Germline V gene sequence: CDR1 SQVTM, CDR2 ANQGSEA. The CDR3 DNA is TGCAGCGTTGAAGCTTGGTCAGGGCACAATGAGCAGTTCTTC. Translation: CSVEAWSGHNEQFF.

The V and J genes are TRBV5-1 and TRBJ2-2, with D maybe TRBD1 (5 bases). V lost 2 bases, J lost 4 bases, and 6 bases lay in between. The CDR3 is 13 amino acids. From germline, CDR1 is SGHRS and CDR2 YFSETQ. In DNA, the CDR3 is TGCGCCAGCAGCTTTGACAGCACCGGGGAGCTGTTTTTT. Protein: CASSFDSTGELFF.